The 2 T cell receptor beta chains presented below share a single source sample, sequenced in a study of vaccination effects on CD4 cells after COVID-19. No antigens are known for them. Before any sequencing was done, the ViraFEST assay used viral peptide pools to expand antigen-specific CD4+ T cells. It was after approximately 11 days of culture that CD4+ T cells were isolated. BNT162b2 vaccine or mRNA-1273 vaccine was given to participants in two doses. Libraries were prepared by immunoSEQ multiplex PCR; TCRdb keeps only in-frame clonotypes and omits some of them. The table has about 59,000 clones, 60% to 80% seen once. Sequencing used CD4+ T cells from PBMCs cultured with HCoV-OC43 spike peptides, obtained after COVID-19 vaccination. The subset denotes: HCoV-OC43 spike overlapping peptide pool stimulation. These receptors were taken from a human donor who received a COVID-19 vaccine.

The chain couples TRBV24-1 to TRBJ2-7, with D maybe TRBD1 (5 bases). The length of the CDR3 is 12 residues. The germline V and J ends were trimmed by 9 bases and 3 bases, with 11 bases remaining between them. Germline V lookup: CDR1 KGHDR, CDR2 SFDVKD. The CDR3: CATVGHHYEQYV. In DNA form, the CDR3 reads TGTGCCACCGTAGGACACCACTACGAGCAGTACGTC.

This chain links TRBV19 with TRBJ1-2, with TRBD1 identical over 10 bases. Germline V gene data show CDR1 as LNHDA and CDR2 as SQIVND (reference sequence). The CDR3 is made up of 14 amino acids. V trimming: 4 bases; J trimming: 3 bases; junction bases outside the gene matches: 2. The CDR3 nucleotides are TGTGCCAGTAGTAGGGACAGGGGAGACTATGGCTACACCTTC. Translated: CASSRDRGDYGYTF.